Listed here is a single T cell receptor beta chain. The CDR3 spans 17 residues. Trimming shortened V by 0 bases and J by 4 bases, and 18 bases separated the two germline ends. Germline V lookup: CDR1 ENHRY, CDR2 SYGVKD. The data were taken from a study of blood T cell repertoires in COVID-19. Only in-frame clones appear in the TCRdb table, and some are missing; sequencing was by immunoSEQ multiplex PCR. The data contain some 170,000 clones, roughly 90% of them seen just once; the ten biggest clones take up about 1.6%. Specimen: peripheral blood. This chain uses TRBV10-3 with TRBJ1-2, with a possible D match to TRBD1 (5 bases). The sequence derives from a woman in her forties or fifties with acute or convalescent COVID-19. The CDR3 DNA follows: TGTGCCATCAGTGAGTCGAGTCCGGGGGAAGGGGCCTATGGCTACACCTTC. Translated: CAISESSPGEGAYGYTF.